Below, 2 T cell receptor beta chains from the same sample are listed, as sequenced in a study of T-cell reconstitution after alpha-beta-depleted transplantation in children. Unique molecular identifiers tagged the TCRbeta library. One entry per CDR3 protein results from TCRdb running MiXCR on the PCR reads. This repertoire shows 210,000 or so distinct CDR3 sequences, approximately 9.5% found once; its top ten account for approximately 6.6%. The material was PBMCs from the stem cell graft donor, obtained from the stem cell graft. The receptor set was obtained from a human donor who donated a stem cell graft to a child with acute lymphoblastic leukemia.

This chain joins TRBV20-1 and TRBJ1-1; D perhaps matches TRBD1 (5 bases). This CDR3 has 13 amino acids. Looked up from germline, CDR1 is DFQATT and CDR2 is SNEGSKA (reference sequence). V lost 6 bases to trimming and J lost 5 bases, with 16 bases between them. CDR3 DNA: TGCAGTGCCAGAAGGGGAGGGCGGACTGAAGCTTTCTTT. This sequence encodes CSARRGGRTEAFF.

This clonotype was recorded a few times. The chain is built from TRBV10-3 and TRBJ2-5, with TRBD2 matching 7 bases. Trimming took 0 bases from V and 0 from J; bases not matched to a gene: 10. Germline CDR1 is ENHRY and CDR2 is SYGVKD. The CDR3 is 18 amino acids. In nucleotides, the CDR3 is TGTGCCATCAGTGAGTCGACGAGTCTAGCGGAGGACCAAGAGACCCAGTACTTC. As protein: CAISESTSLAEDQETQYF.